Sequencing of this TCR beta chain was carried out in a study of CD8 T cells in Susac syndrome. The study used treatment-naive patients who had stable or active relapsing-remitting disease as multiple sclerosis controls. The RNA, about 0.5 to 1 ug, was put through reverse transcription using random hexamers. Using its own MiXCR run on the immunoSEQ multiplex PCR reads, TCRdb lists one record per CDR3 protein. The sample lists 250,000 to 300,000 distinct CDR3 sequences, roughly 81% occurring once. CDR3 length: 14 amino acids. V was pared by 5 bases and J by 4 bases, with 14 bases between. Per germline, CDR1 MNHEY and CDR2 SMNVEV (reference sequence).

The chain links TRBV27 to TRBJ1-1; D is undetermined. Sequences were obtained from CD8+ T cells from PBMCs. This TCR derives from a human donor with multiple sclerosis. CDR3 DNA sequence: TGTGCCAGCAGTCCACTCCAGAAATCCACTGAAGCTTTCTTT. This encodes CASSPLQKSTEAFF.